The entry below describes one T cell receptor (beta chain). The data were obtained in a study of blood T cell repertoires in COVID-19. Study overall: Samples taken during acute and convalescent COVID-19 were collected in the United States, Italy and Spain. The analysed material was cDNA or gDNA that came from T cells, B-cell-depleted T cells, or PBMCs.

The CDR3 runs 17 residues. The V and J ends lost 1 base and 2 bases, in that order; junction bases with no gene match: 8. CDR1 and CDR2 from the germline V gene are LNHDA and SQIVND (reference sequence). Original analysis: Using reference gene primer amplification, nucleated cell counts were estimated. Using immunoSEQ multiplex PCR, the repertoire was profiled, and TCRdb retains in-frame clones only, with some absent. Clonal size and the V and J genes are those of that table, whereas D and trimming came from the DNA. The sample records some 94,000 clones, 80% to 90% being singletons. Sequencing input: peripheral blood. The clonotype originates from a human donor in a cohort sampled during active COVID-19. The chain carries TRBV19 and TRBJ1-5; 7 nucleotides align to TRBD1. This CDR3 is CASSIGGGAMGNQPQHF. The CDR3 DNA follows: TGTGCCAGTAGTATAGGAGGGGGCGCGATGGGCAATCAGCCCCAGCATTTT.